Given below is one T cell receptor (beta chain) in context. Its antigen is undetermined. Trimming took 6 bases from V and 2 from J, leaving 14 bases between them. This CDR3 has 13 amino acids. From germline, CDR1 is SQVTM and CDR2 ANQGSEA. Profiling that covered TCR beta VDJ and CDR3 relied on genomic DNA as its template. TCRdb reprocessed the reads via MiXCR and lists one record per CDR3 protein. This sample has over 100,000 distinct CDR3 sequences; roughly two fifths occur once, and the top ten carry almost 8.5%. This entry comes from a study of CD8+CD57+ T cells in acquired aplastic anemia. Study overall: Mean DNA quantity obtained from sorted CD4+ and CD8+ cells was around 3.2 ug. Whole-study results and caveats: Twenty-nine CD8+ CDR3 sequences were shared between patients and controls.

The sequencing input was sorted CD4+, CD8+, or CD8+CD57+ T cells (not recorded which) from PBMCs. The chain is built from TRBV29-1 and TRBJ2-7; D unclear. This receptor was taken from a human donor in good health, serving as a control. CDR3 DNA: TGCAGCGTCGGCGACGGAGCCCCCTACGAGCAGTACTTC. Its protein is CSVGDGAPYEQYF.